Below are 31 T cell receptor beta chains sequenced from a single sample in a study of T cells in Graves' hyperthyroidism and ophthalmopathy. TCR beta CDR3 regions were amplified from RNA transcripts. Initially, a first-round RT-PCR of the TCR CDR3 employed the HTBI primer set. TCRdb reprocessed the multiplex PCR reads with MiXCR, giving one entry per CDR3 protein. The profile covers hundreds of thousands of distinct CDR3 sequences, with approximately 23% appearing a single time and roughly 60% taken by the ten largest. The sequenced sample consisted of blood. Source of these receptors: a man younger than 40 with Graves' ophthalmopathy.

The CDR3 DNA reads TGTGCCACCAGTGATTTTCGGGGTTCCAATGAGCAGTTCTTC. Translated, it gives CATSDFRGSNEQFF. J is TRBJ2-1 and V is TRBV24-1; D may be TRBD2 (5 bases). This CDR3 has 14 residues. With 1 base removed from V and 6 bases from J, the gap between germline ends came to 9 bases. Germline-derived CDR1 and CDR2 are KGHDR and SFDVKD.

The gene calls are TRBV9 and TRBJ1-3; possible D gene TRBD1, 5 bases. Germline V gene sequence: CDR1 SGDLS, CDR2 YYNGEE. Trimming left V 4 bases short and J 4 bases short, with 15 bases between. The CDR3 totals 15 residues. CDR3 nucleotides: TGTGCCAGCAGCCTAACATCGGGGGTGGGAAACACCATATATTTT. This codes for CASSLTSGVGNTIYF.

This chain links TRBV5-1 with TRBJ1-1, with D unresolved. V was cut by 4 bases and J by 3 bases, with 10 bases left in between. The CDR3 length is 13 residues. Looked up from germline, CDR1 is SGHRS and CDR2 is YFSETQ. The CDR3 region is CASSRNYDTEAFF. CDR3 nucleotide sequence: TGCGCCAGCAGCAGAAACTATGACACTGAAGCTTTCTTT.

The CDR3 bases are TGTGCCATCAGTGGTGGCGGGAATGAGCAGTTCTTC. Its protein product is CAISGGGNEQFF. This rearrangement joins TRBV10-3 to TRBJ2-1; perhaps TRBD2 as D (5 bases). Per germline, CDR1 ENHRY and CDR2 SYGVKD. CDR3 length: 12 amino acids. Trimming left V 4 bases short and J 7 bases short, with 8 bases between.

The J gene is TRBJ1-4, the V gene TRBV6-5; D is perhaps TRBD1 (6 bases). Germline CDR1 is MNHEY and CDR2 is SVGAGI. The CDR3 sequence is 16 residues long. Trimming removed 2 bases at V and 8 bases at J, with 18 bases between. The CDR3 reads CASSYVGGARGEKLFF. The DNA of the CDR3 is TGTGCCAGCAGTTACGTCGGGGGGGCAAGAGGGGAAAAACTGTTTTTT.

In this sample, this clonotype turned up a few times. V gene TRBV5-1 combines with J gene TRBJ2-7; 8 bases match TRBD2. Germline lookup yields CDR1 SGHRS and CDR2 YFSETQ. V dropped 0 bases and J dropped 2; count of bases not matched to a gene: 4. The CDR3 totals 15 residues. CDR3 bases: TGCGCCAGCAGCTTGGTAAGCGGGAGCACCTACGAGCAGTACTTC. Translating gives CASSLVSGSTYEQYF.

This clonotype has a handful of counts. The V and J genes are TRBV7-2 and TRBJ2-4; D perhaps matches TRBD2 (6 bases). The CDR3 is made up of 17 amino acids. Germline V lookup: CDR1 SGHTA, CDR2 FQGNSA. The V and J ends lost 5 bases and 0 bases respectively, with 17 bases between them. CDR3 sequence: CASSPGGGSLAKNIQYF. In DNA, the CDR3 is TGTGCCAGCAGCCCAGGTGGGGGGAGTCTAGCCAAAAACATTCAGTACTTC.

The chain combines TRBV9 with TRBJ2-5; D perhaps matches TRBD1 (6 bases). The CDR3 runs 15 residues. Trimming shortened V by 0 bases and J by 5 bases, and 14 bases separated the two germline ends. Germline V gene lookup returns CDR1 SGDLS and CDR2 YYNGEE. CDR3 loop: CASSVDPGAVETQYF. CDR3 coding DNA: TGTGCCAGCAGCGTAGACCCAGGGGCAGTTGAGACCCAGTACTTC.

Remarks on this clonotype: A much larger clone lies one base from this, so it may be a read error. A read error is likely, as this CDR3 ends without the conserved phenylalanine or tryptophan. This CDR3 is CAWSSSATNEKLFL. CDR3 sequence (DNA): TGTGCCTGGAGCTCAAGCGCAACTAATGAAAAACTGTTTCTT. This sequence joins TRBV30 and TRBJ1-4; D is undetermined. CDR3 length: 14 amino acids. Looked up from germline, CDR1 is GTSNPN and CDR2 is SVGIG (reference sequence). V was clipped by 3 bases and J by 0 bases, with 8 bases between them.

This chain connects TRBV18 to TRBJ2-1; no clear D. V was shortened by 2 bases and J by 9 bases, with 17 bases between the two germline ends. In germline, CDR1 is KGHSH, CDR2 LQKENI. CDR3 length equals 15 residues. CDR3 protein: CASSPSVSGDGEQFF. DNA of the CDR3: TGTGCCAGCTCACCATCAGTCTCAGGAGACGGTGAGCAGTTCTTC.

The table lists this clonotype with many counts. CDR3 in amino acids: CASSQFQGETQYF. As DNA, the CDR3 is TGTGCCAGCAGCCAATTCCAGGGAGAGACCCAGTACTTC. The chain is built from TRBV3-1 and TRBJ2-5; D might be TRBD1 (5 bases). Germline CDR1 LGHDT, CDR2 YNNKEL (reference sequence). V shed 2 bases and J shed 4 bases, with 8 bases lying between them. This CDR3 is built from 13 residues.

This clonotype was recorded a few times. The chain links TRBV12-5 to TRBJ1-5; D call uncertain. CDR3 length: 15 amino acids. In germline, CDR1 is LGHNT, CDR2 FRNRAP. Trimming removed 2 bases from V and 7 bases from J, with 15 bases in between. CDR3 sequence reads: CASGLIPGLQQPQHF. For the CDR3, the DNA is TGTGCTAGTGGTTTGATCCCAGGTCTTCAACAGCCCCAGCATTTT.

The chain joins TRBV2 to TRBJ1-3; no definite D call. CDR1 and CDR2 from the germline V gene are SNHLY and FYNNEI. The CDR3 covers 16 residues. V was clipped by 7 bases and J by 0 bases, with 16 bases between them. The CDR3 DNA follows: TGTGCCAGCACTCGGGCAGGCGCTTTCTCTGGAAACACCATATATTTT. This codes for CASTRAGAFSGNTIYF.

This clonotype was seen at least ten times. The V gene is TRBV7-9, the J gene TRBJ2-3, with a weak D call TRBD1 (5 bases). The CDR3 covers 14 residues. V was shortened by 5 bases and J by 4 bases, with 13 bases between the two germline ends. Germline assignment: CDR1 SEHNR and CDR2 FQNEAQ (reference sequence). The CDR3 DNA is TGTGCCAGCAGCCGATCGCAGGGCGCAGATACGCAGTATTTT. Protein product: CASSRSQGADTQYF.

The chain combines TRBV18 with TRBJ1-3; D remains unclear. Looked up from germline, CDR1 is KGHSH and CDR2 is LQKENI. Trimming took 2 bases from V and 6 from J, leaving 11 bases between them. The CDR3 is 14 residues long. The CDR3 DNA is TGTGCCAGCTCACCAAGTCGATCGTCAAACACCATATATTTT. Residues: CASSPSRSSNTIYF.

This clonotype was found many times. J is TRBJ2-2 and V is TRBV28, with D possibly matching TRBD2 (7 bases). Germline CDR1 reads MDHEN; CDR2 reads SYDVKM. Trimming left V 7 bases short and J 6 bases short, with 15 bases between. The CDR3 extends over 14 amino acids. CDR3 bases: TGTGCCAGCACAAGGTGGGGGGGCCCCGGGGAGCTGTTTTTT. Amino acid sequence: CASTRWGGPGELFF.

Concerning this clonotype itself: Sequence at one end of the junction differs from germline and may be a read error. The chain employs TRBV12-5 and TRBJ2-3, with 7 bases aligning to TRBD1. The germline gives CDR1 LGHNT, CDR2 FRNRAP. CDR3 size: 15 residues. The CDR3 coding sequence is TGTGCTAGTATGGCGGTGACAGGGCCCACAGATACGCGGTATTTT. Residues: CASMAVTGPTDTRYF.

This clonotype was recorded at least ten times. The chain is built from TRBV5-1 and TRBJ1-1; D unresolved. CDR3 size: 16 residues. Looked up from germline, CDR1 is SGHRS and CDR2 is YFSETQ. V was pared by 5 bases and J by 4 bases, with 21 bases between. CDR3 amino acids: CASSSAGEIPATEAFF. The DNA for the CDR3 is TGCGCCAGCAGTTCAGCAGGAGAGATTCCGGCCACTGAAGCTTTCTTT.

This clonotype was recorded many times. The CDR3 protein is CASSGSEKTQYF. For the CDR3, the DNA is TGTGCCAGCAGTGGATCGGAGAAGACCCAGTACTTC. The rearrangement joins TRBV2 to TRBJ2-5; D is uncertain. V lost 4 bases and J 6 bases, leaving 9 bases between the germline ends. Per germline, CDR1 SNHLY and CDR2 FYNNEI. This CDR3 is built from 12 residues.

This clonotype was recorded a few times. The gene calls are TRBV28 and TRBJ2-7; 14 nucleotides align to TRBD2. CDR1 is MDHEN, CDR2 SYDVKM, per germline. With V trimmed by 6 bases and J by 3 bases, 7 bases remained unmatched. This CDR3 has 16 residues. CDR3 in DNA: TGTGCCAGCAGCCTCGGGACTAGCGGGAGTGTCTACGAGCAGTACTTC. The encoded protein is CASSLGTSGSVYEQYF.

The CDR3 protein is CASSFGTSGSGFF. Here the CDR3 DNA reads TGTGCCAGCAGTTTCGGGACTAGCGGGAGCGGTTTCTTC. The rearrangement joins TRBV28 to TRBJ2-1; 14 nucleotides match TRBD2. The germline CDR1 and CDR2 sequences are MDHEN and SYDVKM. Trimming removed 3 bases from V and 16 bases from J; junction bases left unmatched: 5. This CDR3 is built from 13 residues.

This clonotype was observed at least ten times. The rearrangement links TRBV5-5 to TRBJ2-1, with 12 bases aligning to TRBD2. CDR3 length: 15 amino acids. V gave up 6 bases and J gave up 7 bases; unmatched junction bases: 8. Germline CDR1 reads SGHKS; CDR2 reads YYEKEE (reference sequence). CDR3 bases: TGTGCCAGCACCATACTAGCGGGAGGACTGAATGAGCAGTTCTTC. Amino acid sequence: CASTILAGGLNEQFF.

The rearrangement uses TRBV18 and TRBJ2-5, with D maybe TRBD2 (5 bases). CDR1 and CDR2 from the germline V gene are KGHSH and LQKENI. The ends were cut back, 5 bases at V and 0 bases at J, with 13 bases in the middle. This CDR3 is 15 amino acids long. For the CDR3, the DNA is TGTGCCAGCTCAAGTTTAGCGTCCTACCAAGAGACCCAGTACTTC. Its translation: CASSSLASYQETQYF.

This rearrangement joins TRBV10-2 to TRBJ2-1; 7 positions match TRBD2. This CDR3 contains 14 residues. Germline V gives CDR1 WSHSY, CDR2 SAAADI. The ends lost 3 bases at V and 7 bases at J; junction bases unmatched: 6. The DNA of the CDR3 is TGCGCCAGCAGTGAAGGGCGAGCGGGGAATGAGCAGTTCTTC. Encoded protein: CASSEGRAGNEQFF.

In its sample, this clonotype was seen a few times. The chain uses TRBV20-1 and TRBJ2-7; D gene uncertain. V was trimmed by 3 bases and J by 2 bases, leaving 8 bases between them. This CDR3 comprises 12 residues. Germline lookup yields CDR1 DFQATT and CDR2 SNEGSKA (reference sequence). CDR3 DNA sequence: TGCAGTGCTAGGCTACCCCCCTACGAGCAGTACTTC. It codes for CSARLPPYEQYF.

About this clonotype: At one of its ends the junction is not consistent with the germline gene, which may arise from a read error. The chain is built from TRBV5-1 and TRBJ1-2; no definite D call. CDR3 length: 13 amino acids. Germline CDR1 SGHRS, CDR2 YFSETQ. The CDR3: CASSLLGSFGYTF. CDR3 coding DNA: TGTGCCAGCAGCTTGTTGGGGTCCTTTGGCTACACCTTC.

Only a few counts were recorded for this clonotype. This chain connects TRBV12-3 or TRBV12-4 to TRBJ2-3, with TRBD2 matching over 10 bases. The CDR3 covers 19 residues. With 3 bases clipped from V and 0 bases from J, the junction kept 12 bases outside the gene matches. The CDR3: CASSFRGGSGRSSTDTQYF. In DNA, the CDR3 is TGTGCCAGCAGTTTTAGGGGAGGTAGCGGGAGGTCTAGCACAGATACGCAGTATTTT.

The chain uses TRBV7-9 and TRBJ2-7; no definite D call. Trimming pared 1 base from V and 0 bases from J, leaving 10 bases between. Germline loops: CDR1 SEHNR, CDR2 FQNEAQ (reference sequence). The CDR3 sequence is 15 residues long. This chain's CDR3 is CASSLVTRNSYEQYF. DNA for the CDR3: TGTGCCAGCAGCTTAGTAACCCGGAACTCCTACGAGCAGTACTTC. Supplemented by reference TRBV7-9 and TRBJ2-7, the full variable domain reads DTGVSQNPRHKITKRGQNVTFRCDPISEHNRLYWYRQTLGQGPEFLTYFQNEAQLEKSRLLSDRFSAERPKGSFSTLEIQRTEQGDSAMYLCASSLVTRNSYEQYFGPGTRLTVT.

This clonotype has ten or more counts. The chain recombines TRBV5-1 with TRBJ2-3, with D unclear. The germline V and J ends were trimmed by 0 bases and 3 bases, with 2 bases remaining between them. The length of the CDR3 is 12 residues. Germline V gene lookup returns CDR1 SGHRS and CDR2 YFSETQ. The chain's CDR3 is CASSLETDTQYF. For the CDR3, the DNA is TGCGCCAGCAGCTTGGAAACAGATACGCAGTATTTT.

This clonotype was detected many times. In DNA, the CDR3 is TGCGCCAGCAGCTTAGTTGGAGGCGCGGGTAACACTGAAGCTTTCTTT. It specifies CASSLVGGAGNTEAFF. The chain couples TRBV5-1 to TRBJ1-1; D not resolved. The CDR3 loop spans 16 amino acids. Germline V gene lookup returns CDR1 SGHRS and CDR2 YFSETQ. V lost 2 bases to trimming and J lost 2 bases, with 16 bases between them.

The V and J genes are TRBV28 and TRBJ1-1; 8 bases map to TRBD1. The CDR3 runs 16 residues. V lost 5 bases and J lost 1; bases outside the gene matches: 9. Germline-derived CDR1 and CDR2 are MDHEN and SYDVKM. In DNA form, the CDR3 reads TGTGCCAGCAGTCGCAACCCAGGGACAGGGAACACTGAAGCTTTCTTT. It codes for CASSRNPGTGNTEAFF. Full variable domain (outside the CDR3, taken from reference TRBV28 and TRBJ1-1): DVKVTQSSRYLVKRTGEKVFLECVQDMDHENMFWYRQDPGLGLRLIYFSYDVKMKEKGDIPEGYSVSREKKERFSLILESASTNQTSMYLCASSRNPGTGNTEAFFGQGTRLTVV.